The sample holds many counts of the clone carrying this T cell receptor beta chain. These data are taken from a study of T-cell reconstitution after alpha-beta-depleted transplantation in children. Preparing the TCRbeta library involved the use of unique molecular identifiers. MiXCR, run by TCRdb on the PCR reads, gives a single entry per CDR3 protein. The sample yields hundreds of thousands of distinct CDR3 sequences, 8.2% seen once. Between the trimmed V and J ends, which lost 7 bases and 0 bases, there was a span of 22 bases. Germline lookup yields CDR1 MDHEN and CDR2 SYDVKM. The CDR3 totals 18 residues.

The receptor was isolated from a male patient between 10 and 17 years old who had a stem cell transplant for acute lymphoblastic leukemia, so the T cells may come from the graft donor. The rearrangement uses TRBV28 and TRBJ2-4; D remains ambiguous. Here the sequenced sample was PBMCs, mostly from graft donor cells, taken 180 days after TCRalphabeta/CD19-depleted stem cell transplant. Here the CDR3 DNA reads TGTGCCAGCACTCCCTGGGCGGTAGGGCTCCTAGCCAAAAACATTCAGTACTTC. It codes for CASTPWAVGLLAKNIQYF. The full variable domain, completed using reference TRBV28 and TRBJ2-4, is DVKVTQSSRYLVKRTGEKVFLECVQDMDHENMFWYRQDPGLGLRLIYFSYDVKMKEKGDIPEGYSVSREKKERFSLILESASTNQTSMYLCASTPWAVGLLAKNIQYFGAGTRLSVL.